One sample yielded the 26 T cell receptor beta chains listed below, sequenced in a study of shared clonotypes between healthy human individuals. TCRdb's copy holds only in-frame clones and misses some; the assay was immunoSEQ multiplex PCR. The repertoire has 500,000 or so clones, 95% to 97% of them found once; the top ten carry 0.05% to 0.08%. The sample taken for sequencing was naive CD4+ T cells sorted from blood. Subset denoted: CD45RA+ positively selected. These receptor sequences come from a young woman in good health.

The chain is built from TRBV10-1 and TRBJ2-5; D gene ambiguous. In germline, CDR1 is WNHNN, CDR2 SYGVQD (reference sequence). CDR3 size: 14 residues. The V and J ends lost 3 bases and 0 bases respectively, with 8 bases between them. The chain's CDR3 is CASSDGDNQETQYF. In nucleotides, the CDR3 is TGCGCCAGCAGTGACGGCGACAACCAAGAGACCCAGTACTTC.

This CDR3 is CSVWPGLPHTGELFF. For the CDR3, the DNA is TGCAGCGTTTGGCCGGGCCTTCCTCACACCGGGGAGCTGTTTTTT. The chain links TRBV29-1 to TRBJ2-2; no clear D. CDR1 is SQVTM and CDR2 is ANQGSEA in the germline V gene. With 5 bases removed from V and 3 bases from J, the gap between germline ends came to 16 bases. The CDR3 loop spans 15 amino acids.

A single count supports this clone. The chain links TRBV28 to TRBJ2-7; 8 positions agree with TRBD1. The CDR3 covers 16 residues. CDR1 is MDHEN and CDR2 is SYDVKM in the germline V gene. J was trimmed by 0 bases and V by 4 bases; bases with no gene match: 8. CDR3 region: CASSSPGQGRSYEQYF. The CDR3 nucleotides read TGTGCCAGCAGTTCGCCAGGACAGGGACGCTCCTACGAGCAGTACTTC.

The rearrangement joins TRBV2 to TRBJ2-3; a possible D gene is TRBD1 (6 bases). CDR1 is SNHLY and CDR2 is FYNNEI in the germline V gene. V was cut by 0 bases and J by 5 bases, with 6 bases left in between. The CDR3 sequence is 13 residues long. The CDR3 bases are TGTGCCAGCAGTGAAGCCAGGGGAGATACGCAGTATTTT. Translation gives CASSEARGDTQYF.

The V call is TRBV18, the J call TRBJ2-7; TRBD1 matches 8 bases. Germline lookup yields CDR1 KGHSH and CDR2 LQKENI. V was pared by 3 bases and J by 6 bases, with 13 bases of the junction left unmatched. This CDR3 has 16 amino acids. Here the CDR3 DNA reads TGTGCCAGCTCACCGGCGACAGGGGTTTATGTGTCCGAGCAGTACTTC. This gives the protein CASSPATGVYVSEQYF.

The rearrangement joins TRBV5-1 to TRBJ2-1, with 10 bases fitting TRBD2. Germline CDR1 is SGHRS and CDR2 is YFSETQ. V lost 1 base, J lost 9 bases, and 10 bases stayed unmatched. This CDR3 has 16 residues. Here the CDR3 reads CASSLLSGRANGEQFF. CDR3 DNA: TGCGCCAGCAGCTTGTTAAGCGGGAGGGCCAACGGTGAGCAGTTCTTC.

The chain recombines TRBV13 with TRBJ1-2; tentative D call: TRBD1 (6 bases). The V and J ends lost 5 bases and 8 bases respectively, with 24 bases between them. The germline CDR1 and CDR2 sequences are PRHDT and FYEKMQ (reference sequence). This CDR3 contains 16 residues. Here the CDR3 reads CASSRRTGTHNGGYTF. In DNA, the CDR3 is TGTGCCAGCAGCCGAAGAACCGGGACACATAACGGCGGCTACACCTTC.

The V call is TRBV7-9, the J call TRBJ2-1; D possibly corresponds to TRBD2 (7 bases). The CDR3 extends over 15 amino acids. Germline CDR1 is SEHNR and CDR2 is FQNEAQ (reference sequence). With 2 bases removed from V and 4 bases from J, the gap between germline ends came to 12 bases. CDR3 sequence: CASSLLGGDYNEQFF. The CDR3 coding sequence is TGTGCCAGCAGCTTACTAGGGGGGGATTACAATGAGCAGTTCTTC.

V gene TRBV2 combines with J gene TRBJ2-2; no firm D call. From germline, CDR1 is SNHLY and CDR2 FYNNEI. V shed 0 bases and J shed 0 bases, with 5 bases lying between them. CDR3 length: 15 amino acids. The CDR3 DNA reads as TGTGCCAGCAGTGAAGCCCCAGCGAACACCGGGGAGCTGTTTTTT. Amino acids: CASSEAPANTGELFF. The entire variable domain, with the rest obtained from reference TRBV2 and TRBJ2-2, is as follows: EPEVTQTPSHQVTQMGQEVILRCVPISNHLYFYWYRQILGQKVEFLVSFYNNEISEKSEIFDDQFSVERPDGSNFTLKIRSTKLEDSAMYFCASSEAPANTGELFFGEGSRLTVL.

This chain connects TRBV11-3 to TRBJ2-3; D uncertain. Germline V gives CDR1 SGHNT, CDR2 YENEEA. The CDR3 is 14 residues long. V lost 5 bases, J lost 6 bases, and 15 bases lay in between. DNA of the CDR3: TGTGCCAGCAGCCCTCCTGGCGGCAGGGATACGCAGTATTTT. Translation: CASSPPGGRDTQYF. Supplemented by reference TRBV11-3 and TRBJ2-3, the full variable domain reads EAGVVQSPRYKIIEKKQPVAFWCNPISGHNTLYWYLQNLGQGPELLIRYENEEAVDDSQLPKDRFSAERLKGVDSTLKIQPAELGDSAVYLCASSPPGGRDTQYFGPGTRLTVL.

The table lists this clone with a few counts. J is TRBJ2-7 and V is TRBV7-9; 7 positions agree with TRBD2. The length of the CDR3 is 14 residues. Looked up from germline, CDR1 is SEHNR and CDR2 is FQNEAQ (reference sequence). The J segment lost 3 bases and the V segment lost 5 bases, leaving 7 bases of the junction unmatched. CDR3 protein: CASSLRGEGYEQYF. In nucleotides, the CDR3 is TGTGCCAGCAGCCTCCGTGGGGAGGGCTACGAGCAGTACTTC.

The DNA of the CDR3 is TGCAGTGCAGAGCAAACCTACGAGCAGTACTTC. This encodes CSAEQTYEQYF. This chain links TRBV20-1 with TRBJ2-7; no clear D gene. This CDR3 contains 11 residues. V was shortened by 6 bases and J by 2 bases, with 8 bases between the two germline ends. Germline lookup yields CDR1 DFQATT and CDR2 SNEGSKA (reference sequence).

This rearrangement joins TRBV2 to TRBJ2-7, with D unresolved. CDR3 length equals 14 residues. The germline V gene has CDR1 SNHLY and CDR2 FYNNEI. Trimming shortened V by 2 bases and J by 0 bases, and 8 bases separated the two germline ends. The CDR3 is CASSEFPSSYEQYF. The DNA for the CDR3 is TGTGCCAGCAGTGAATTTCCTTCCTCCTACGAGCAGTACTTC.

This chain joins TRBV23-1 and TRBJ2-2, with D possibly TRBD1 on 5 matching bases. TRBV23-1 is filed as an ORF, its function uncertain. V was cut by 0 bases and J by 3 bases, with 11 bases left in between. The CDR3 consists of 16 residues. For the CDR3, the DNA is TGCGCCAGCAGTCAATCTAAGGGGCAGTACACCGGGGAGCTGTTTTTT. Translating it yields CASSQSKGQYTGELFF.

The chain employs TRBV19 and TRBJ1-4; no clear D. This CDR3 region has 14 residues. Trimming removed 3 bases from V and 0 bases from J, with 5 bases in between. CDR1 is LNHDA and CDR2 is SQIVND in the germline V gene (reference sequence). DNA of the CDR3: TGTGCCAGTAGTATTCGGTCAACTAATGAAAAACTGTTTTTT. Protein: CASSIRSTNEKLFF.

To note about this clone: The sample has other DNA sequences that encode this CDR3 too. V gene TRBV4-1 combines with J gene TRBJ2-3; 11 bases map to TRBD2. Per the germline V gene, CDR1 is MGHRA and CDR2 is YSYEKL. CDR3 size: 16 residues. Unmatched junction bases numbered 5, after V lost 3 bases and J lost 3 bases. CDR3 protein: CASSQGLAGGTDTQYF. The CDR3 DNA is TGCGCCAGCAGCCAGGGTCTAGCGGGAGGAACAGATACGCAGTATTTT.

The CDR3 protein is CASSLLGRYEQYF. The CDR3 DNA sequence: TGTGCCAGCAGTTTACTTGGTCGTTACGAGCAGTACTTC. The chain couples TRBV28 to TRBJ2-7; D is unclear. The CDR3 runs to 13 residues. Germline CDR1 is MDHEN and CDR2 is SYDVKM. With 2 bases removed from V and 4 bases from J, the gap between germline ends came to 9 bases.

The chain couples TRBV29-1 to TRBJ2-5; D is perhaps TRBD1 (5 bases). This CDR3 has 14 residues. Looked up from germline, CDR1 is SQVTM and CDR2 is ANQGSEA. The germline V and J ends were trimmed by 8 bases and 5 bases, with 21 bases remaining between them. CDR3 sequence (DNA): TGCAGCATTCGAGAGCAGGGCGTATGGGAGACCCAGTACTTC. It is translated as CSIREQGVWETQYF. Together with reference TRBV29-1 and TRBJ2-5, the CDR3 gives the full variable domain: SAVISQKPSRDICQRGTSLTIQCQVDSQVTMMFWYRQQPGQSLTLIATANQGSEATYESGFVIDKFPISRPNLTFSTLTVSNMSPEDSSIYLCSIREQGVWETQYFGPGTRLLVL.

CDR3 in DNA: TGTGCCAGCAGCTTAGCAGGACCAAGAAATTACGAGCAGTACTTC. Amino acid sequence: CASSLAGPRNYEQYF. The genes are TRBV7-9 and TRBJ2-7, with D unclear. V lost 0 bases and J lost 4, with 13 bases in between. Per germline, CDR1 SEHNR and CDR2 FQNEAQ (reference sequence). CDR3 length equals 15 residues.

V and J are TRBV6-5 and TRBJ2-5; D is uncertain. The J call is in doubt because the DNA end fits TRBJ2-7 better. CDR3 length equals 12 residues. Germline V CDR1 and CDR2: MNHEY, SVGAGI. The DNA of the CDR3 is TGTGCCAGCAGCCCATGGGGTCGCGAGCAGTACTTC. Protein: CASSPWGREQYF.

The V call is TRBV6-6, the J call TRBJ2-7; 7 nucleotides align to TRBD1. Germline values: CDR1 MNHNY, CDR2 SVGAGI (reference sequence). The CDR3 runs to 15 residues. Trimming at V came to 5 bases and at J to 4 bases, leaving 11 bases not matched to a gene. CDR3 sequence (DNA): TGTGCCAGCAGTCGGGACAGCGACTCCCAATACGAGCAGTACTTC. Its translation: CASSRDSDSQYEQYF.

This rearrangement joins TRBV6-1 to TRBJ2-7; the D is unclear. V lost 2 bases to trimming and J lost 4 bases, with 12 bases between them. Germline CDR1 is MNHNS and CDR2 is SASEGT. The CDR3 is made up of 14 amino acids. This CDR3 is CASSEIRRPYEQYF. CDR3 in DNA: TGTGCCAGCAGTGAAATCCGCAGGCCATACGAGCAGTACTTC.

The gene calls are TRBV19 and TRBJ1-1; 8 bases line up with TRBD1. Trimming cost V 9 bases and J 1 base; bases outside gene matches: 7. Germline V gene lookup returns CDR1 LNHDA and CDR2 SQIVND (reference sequence). This CDR3 contains 14 residues. The CDR3 DNA follows: TGTGCCAGCACAAACAGGGGGTGGAACACTGAAGCTTTCTTT. Translated: CASTNRGWNTEAFF.

The chain carries TRBV28 and TRBJ1-4; unclear D gene. Germline loops: CDR1 MDHEN, CDR2 SYDVKM. The CDR3 extends over 13 amino acids. V lost 3 bases and J lost 7, with 9 bases in between. CDR3 nucleotides: TGTGCCAGCAGTTTTGCCCGGGGTGAAAAACTGTTTTTT. It specifies CASSFARGEKLFF. Variable domain in full (rest from reference TRBV28 and TRBJ1-4): DVKVTQSSRYLVKRTGEKVFLECVQDMDHENMFWYRQDPGLGLRLIYFSYDVKMKEKGDIPEGYSVSREKKERFSLILESASTNQTSMYLCASSFARGEKLFFGSGTQLSVL.

The V gene is TRBV28, the J gene TRBJ1-3, with D possibly being TRBD1 (6 bases). V lost 6 bases and J lost 0, with 12 bases in between. This CDR3 region has 15 residues. The germline V gene has CDR1 MDHEN and CDR2 SYDVKM. CDR3 DNA: TGTGCCAGCAGCCCCCCGACAGGCTCTGGAAACACCATATATTTT. It is translated as CASSPPTGSGNTIYF.

The V and J genes are TRBV28 and TRBJ1-5; maybe TRBD1 (5 bases). V lost 1 base and J 7 bases, leaving 17 bases between the germline ends. Germline CDR1 MDHEN, CDR2 SYDVKM. There are 16 residues in the CDR3. As DNA, the CDR3 is TGTGCCAGCAGTTTATCGCAGGGCTGGGGTTTACAGCCCCAGCATTTT. Encoded protein: CASSLSQGWGLQPQHF.